The 25 T cell receptor beta chains reported below all come from one sample, sequenced in a study of CD8 T cells in Susac syndrome. Reverse transcription of roughly 0.45 to 1 ug RNA was performed with random hexamers. TCRdb re-called the immunoSEQ multiplex PCR reads with MiXCR, one entry per CDR3 protein. The repertoire includes some 77,000 distinct CDR3 sequences, roughly 93% of them detected once, and roughly 0.16% sits in the top ten. The sequencing sample was made of CD4+ T cells from PBMCs. These receptors originate from a human donor with Susac syndrome.

The chain joins TRBV6-2 or TRBV6-3 to TRBJ1-4, with a possible D match to TRBD1 (5 bases). CDR3 length: 14 residues. Germline V gene sequence: CDR1 MNHEY, CDR2 SVGEGT. The ends were cut back, 0 bases at V and 11 bases at J, with 13 bases in the middle. CDR3 DNA sequence: TGTGCCAGCAGTTACTCCTCAGGGTGGCGGAAACTGTTTTTT. Encoded protein: CASSYSSGWRKLFF.

This chain links TRBV6-1 with TRBJ2-3, with 10 positions matching TRBD2. The CDR3 is 16 amino acids. In germline, CDR1 is MNHNS, CDR2 SASEGT. V shed 5 bases, J shed 5 bases, and the junction held 10 bases outside the gene matches. CDR3 nucleotides: TGTGCCAGCAGTACCTTAAGTAGCGGGGGGTTAGATACGCAGTATTTT. Translation gives CASSTLSSGGLDTQYF.

The V call is TRBV2, the J call TRBJ1-1, with no clear D. CDR3 size: 13 residues. The ends were cut back, 9 bases at V and 3 bases at J, with 14 bases in the middle. Germline CDR1 and CDR2: SNHLY and FYNNEI. The CDR3 spells CASSGGSYTEAFF. The CDR3 nucleotides read TGTGCCAGTTCAGGCGGGAGCTACACTGAAGCTTTCTTT.

The chain is built from TRBV20-1 and TRBJ1-1; 7 bases align to TRBD1. The germline CDR1 and CDR2 sequences are DFQATT and SNEGSKA (reference sequence). There are 15 residues in the CDR3. The trim removed 5 bases at V and 5 bases at J, leaving 14 bases unmatched. CDR3 coding DNA: TGCAGTGCTCCCCGTTGGGAGGGGGCAAGTACTGAAGCTTTCTTT. The encoded protein is CSAPRWEGASTEAFF.

In DNA, the CDR3 is TGTGCCAGCAGCAAGCCAACAGTAAACGAGCAGTACTTC. It translates to CASSKPTVNEQYF. V is TRBV7-2 and J is TRBJ2-7, with D unclear. V was clipped by 5 bases and J by 5 bases, with 13 bases between them. CDR1 and CDR2 (germline): SGHTA, FQGNSA. The length of the CDR3 is 13 residues. The full variable domain, with the rest looked up from reference TRBV7-2 and TRBJ2-7, is GAGVSQSPSNKVTEKGKDVELRCDPISGHTALYWYRQSLGQGLEFLIYFQGNSAPDKSGLPSDRFSAERTGGSVSTLTIQRTQQEDSAVYLCASSKPTVNEQYFGPGTRLTVT.

The chain joins TRBV20-1 to TRBJ2-3, with 12 bases lining up with TRBD2. Trimming took 7 bases from V and 1 from J; bases not matched to a gene: 3. The V gene's germline CDR1 is DFQATT and CDR2 SNEGSKA (reference sequence). This CDR3 region has 14 residues. CDR3 loop: CSVRTSGGTDTQYF. Here the CDR3 DNA reads TGCAGTGTCCGGACTAGCGGGGGCACAGATACGCAGTATTTT.

The CDR3: CASSLSRNYGYTF. The CDR3 region has the DNA TGTGCCAGCAGCCTTTCAAGGAACTATGGCTACACCTTC. The chain recombines TRBV7-2 with TRBJ1-2; D is unresolved. The V gene lost 5 bases and the J gene lost 2 bases, with 9 bases spanning the gap. This CDR3 has 13 residues. CDR1 SGHTA and CDR2 FQGNSA come from the germline V gene.

The chain links TRBV5-4 to TRBJ2-7; the D gene is possibly TRBD2 (6 bases). Trimming took off 5 bases at V and 9 bases at J, with 15 bases between the two ends. Germline CDR1 reads SGHNT; CDR2 reads YYREEE (reference sequence). CDR3 length equals 12 residues. CDR3 sequence: CASSLGGYGQYF. CDR3 nucleotide sequence: TGTGCCAGCAGTCTGGGGGGATATGGGCAGTACTTC.

The V and J genes are TRBV7-2 and TRBJ1-1; D uncertain. Germline lookup yields CDR1 SGHTA and CDR2 FQGNSA. The CDR3 sequence is 14 residues long. The V and J ends lost 2 bases and 3 bases respectively, with 10 bases between them. CDR3 in DNA: TGTGCCAGCAGCTTACTCCAGGCAGACACTGAAGCTTTCTTT. Its protein is CASSLLQADTEAFF.

V is TRBV12-3 or TRBV12-4 and J is TRBJ2-4; D is perhaps TRBD1 (6 bases). This CDR3 comprises 12 residues. Trimming removed 6 bases at V and 8 bases at J, with 11 bases between. CDR3 DNA sequence: TGTGCCAGCAGGACTCCAGGGGACATTCAGTACTTC. It yields the protein CASRTPGDIQYF.

V usage is TRBV4-3 and J usage is TRBJ1-6; 9 positions agree with TRBD1. With V trimmed by 0 bases and J by 10 bases, 7 bases remained unmatched. The length of the CDR3 is 16 residues. In germline, CDR1 is LGHNA, CDR2 YSLEER. The chain's CDR3 is CASSQDGTGFLSPLHF. CDR3 nucleotide sequence: TGCGCCAGCAGCCAAGACGGGACAGGGTTCCTCTCACCCCTCCACTTT.

The J gene is TRBJ2-1, the V gene TRBV3-1; tentatively, D is TRBD1 or TRBD2 (5 bases each). The CDR3 runs 11 residues. Germline CDR1 LGHDT, CDR2 YNNKEL (reference sequence). V lost 0 bases, J lost 16 bases, and 10 bases lay in between. CDR3 protein: CASSQEGENFF. In nucleotides, the CDR3 is TGTGCCAGCAGCCAAGAGGGGGAAAATTTCTTC.

This chain uses TRBV29-1 with TRBJ2-5; D unclear. The germline V gene encodes CDR1 SQVTM and CDR2 ANQGSEA. The CDR3 has 13 residues. Trimming removed 1 base at V and 5 bases at J, with 11 bases between. CDR3 nucleotide sequence: TGCAGCGTTGAAGGAGTTGCTAGGGAGACCCAGTACTTC. Translated: CSVEGVARETQYF.

The chain has TRBV3-1 and TRBJ1-5, with TRBD1 as a possible D gene (6 bases). The length of the CDR3 is 18 residues. V gave up 7 bases and J gave up 3 bases, with 25 bases separating them. Germline V gene sequence: CDR1 LGHDT, CDR2 YNNKEL (reference sequence). This CDR3 is CASTPFRGPRTTNQPQHF. Here the CDR3 DNA reads TGTGCCAGCACCCCTTTCAGGGGCCCCCGAACGACCAATCAGCCCCAGCATTTT.

V usage is TRBV12-3 or TRBV12-4 and J usage is TRBJ2-6; 9 bases match TRBD1. The CDR3 covers 16 residues. V shed 6 bases, J shed 4 bases, and the junction held 7 bases outside the gene matches. For the CDR3, the DNA is TGTGCCAGCAGCCCGGGACAGGGTCTGGGGGCCAACGTCCTGACTTTC. Translation: CASSPGQGLGANVLTF.

This clonotype was seen only a few times. This rearrangement joins TRBV7-2 to TRBJ2-5; D gene unclear. Germline CDR1 SGHTA, CDR2 FQGNSA. The V gene lost 5 bases and the J gene lost 2 bases, with 6 bases spanning the gap. This CDR3 is built from 12 residues. Here the CDR3 reads CASSRWQETQYF. The DNA for the CDR3 is TGTGCCAGCAGCCGGTGGCAAGAGACCCAGTACTTC. Filled out from reference TRBV7-2 and TRBJ2-5, the complete variable domain reads GAGVSQSPSNKVTEKGKDVELRCDPISGHTALYWYRQSLGQGLEFLIYFQGNSAPDKSGLPSDRFSAERTGGSVSTLTIQRTQQEDSAVYLCASSRWQETQYFGPGTRLLVL.

CDR3 nucleotide sequence: TGTGCCAGCCTTGGGGCTAGCGGGGGCCTGGGACGCGAGCAGTTCTTC. Its translation: CASLGASGGLGREQFF. The rearrangement uses TRBV7-2 and TRBJ2-1; 10 nucleotides line up with TRBD2. Germline trimming cut 8 bases from V and 10 bases from J; bases unmatched to any gene: 17. This CDR3 has 16 residues. Germline V gives CDR1 SGHTA, CDR2 FQGNSA.

This chain joins TRBV14 and TRBJ1-4; tentative D call: TRBD1 (5 bases). The CDR3 contains 17 residues. The V end lost 0 bases, the J end lost 3 bases, and 14 bases lay between the germline ends. The germline gives CDR1 SGHDN, CDR2 FVKESK. For the CDR3, the DNA is TGTGCCAGCAGCCAAGAAGGAGGGGTGGTTGCTAATGAAAAACTGTTTTTT. It yields the protein CASSQEGGVVANEKLFF.

The chain carries TRBV28 and TRBJ1-1; 10 nucleotides match TRBD1. V shed 3 bases and J 1 base; nucleotides not matched to a gene: 5. Per the germline V gene, CDR1 is MDHEN and CDR2 is SYDVKM. There are 16 residues in the CDR3. CDR3 DNA sequence: TGTGCCAGCAGTTTTTGGGGACAGGGGAGGAACACTGAAGCTTTCTTT. It yields the protein CASSFWGQGRNTEAFF.

The rearrangement links TRBV7-8 to TRBJ1-1, with D tentatively TRBD1 (5 bases). The germline V gene encodes CDR1 SGHVS and CDR2 FQNEAQ. This CDR3 is 14 amino acids long. V shed 2 bases and J shed 1 base, with 8 bases lying between them. The chain's CDR3 is CASSLSGPNTEAFF. Written as DNA, the CDR3 is TGTGCCAGCAGCTTATCGGGGCCGAACACTGAAGCTTTCTTT.

The rearrangement uses TRBV28 and TRBJ1-6, with D unresolved. The CDR3 contains 12 residues. V lost 9 bases and J lost 0, with 3 bases in between. Germline CDR1 is MDHEN and CDR2 is SYDVKM. CDR3 region: CASSSYNSPLHF. CDR3 DNA: TGTGCCAGTAGCTCCTATAATTCACCCCTCCACTTT.

The V call is TRBV5-1, the J call TRBJ2-5; D not resolved. The CDR3 contains 15 residues. The V and J ends lost 0 bases and 2 bases respectively, with 11 bases between them. Germline V gene sequence: CDR1 SGHRS, CDR2 YFSETQ. The CDR3 DNA reads as TGCGCCAGCAGCTTGGATAGGCGGATACAAGAGACCCAGTACTTC. Encoded protein: CASSLDRRIQETQYF.

V is TRBV28 and J is TRBJ2-3; D may be TRBD1 or TRBD2 (5 bases each). The germline V gene encodes CDR1 MDHEN and CDR2 SYDVKM. With 8 bases removed from V and 4 bases from J, the gap between germline ends came to 13 bases. CDR3 size: 13 residues. Here the CDR3 DNA reads TGTGCCAGCTCGACACGAGGGGCAGATACGCAGTATTTT. This translates into CASSTRGADTQYF.

The genes are TRBV4-3 and TRBJ2-7; TRBD1 aligns across 10 bases. The germline CDR1 and CDR2 sequences are LGHNA and YSLEER. Trimming took 0 bases from V and 6 from J; bases not matched to a gene: 8. CDR3 length: 16 amino acids. This CDR3 reads CASSQDPRQGAREQYF. The CDR3, as DNA: TGCGCCAGCAGCCAAGATCCCCGACAGGGGGCTCGCGAGCAGTACTTC.

This clonotype was seen more than once but under ten times. This sequence joins TRBV5-1 and TRBJ2-7; a possible D gene is TRBD1 (5 bases). This CDR3 has 14 amino acids. CDR1 and CDR2 (germline): SGHRS, YFSETQ. V lost 0 bases, J lost 0 bases, and 7 bases lay in between. The CDR3 nucleotides read TGCGCCAGCAGCTTGGAGGGGTTCTCCTACGAGCAGTACTTC. Encoded protein: CASSLEGFSYEQYF.